This T cell receptor (beta chain) stems from a study of blood T cell repertoires in COVID-19. The ends were cut back, 4 bases at V and 6 bases at J, with 15 bases in the middle. The CDR3 consists of 14 residues. Per the germline V gene, CDR1 is SNHLY and CDR2 is FYNNEI. Measured with immunoSEQ multiplex PCR; TCRdb has only the in-frame clones, and not every one. The sample shows approximately 160,000 clones, roughly 80% of them seen only once. The sequencing input was peripheral blood. The rearrangement links TRBV2 to TRBJ1-2, with a tentative D call TRBD1 (5 bases). This receptor was taken from a man aged 55 to 70 with acute or convalescent COVID-19. The CDR3 protein is CASSVGQGVDGYTF. The CDR3 DNA reads as TGTGCCAGCAGTGTCGGGCAGGGTGTCGATGGCTACACCTTC.